These 26 T cell receptor beta chains were all obtained from the same sample, sequenced in a study of B cell selection in AIRE deficiency. CD4+CD127+ cells were sorted as the conventional CD4 T cells. Only in-frame clones appear in the TCRdb table, and some are missing; sequencing was by immunoSEQ multiplex PCR. The sample contains roughly 23,000 clones, 96% of which appear only once. Sequences were obtained from CD4+CD127+ conventional T cells sorted from PBMCs. All receptors derive from a human donor in good health.

The chain links TRBV19 to TRBJ1-5; D may be TRBD1 (5 bases). Deletions cut 9 bases from V and 8 bases from J, with 11 bases between. The CDR3 runs 11 residues. Germline values: CDR1 LNHDA, CDR2 SQIVND (reference sequence). CDR3 sequence: CASSVGEPQHF. The DNA of the CDR3 is TGTGCCAGCAGTGTAGGGGAGCCCCAGCATTTT.

This sequence joins TRBV18 and TRBJ2-7, with D perhaps TRBD2 (5 bases). V lost 3 bases, J lost 2 bases, and 11 bases lay in between. Germline V gene data show CDR1 as KGHSH and CDR2 as LQKENI. The CDR3 has 14 residues. This CDR3 reads CASSPQRGPYEQYF. The CDR3 bases are TGTGCCAGCTCACCCCAGAGAGGGCCCTACGAGCAGTACTTC.

The rearrangement joins TRBV5-5 to TRBJ2-3, with 11 bases fitting TRBD2. V dropped 2 bases and J dropped 0; count of bases not matched to a gene: 5. Germline V gives CDR1 SGHKS, CDR2 YYEKEE (reference sequence). The CDR3 has 17 residues. CDR3: CASSLTSGGSSTDTQYF. The CDR3 DNA reads TGTGCCAGCAGCTTAACTAGCGGGGGCTCTAGCACAGATACGCAGTATTTT. The full variable domain, in which reference TRBV5-5 and TRBJ2-3 provide the parts outside the CDR3, is DAGVTQSPTHLIKTRGQQVTLRCSPISGHKSVSWYQQVLGQGPQFIFQYYEKEERGRGNFPDRFSARQFPNYSSELNVNALLLGDSALYLCASSLTSGGSSTDTQYFGPGTRLTVL.

The gene calls are TRBV27 and TRBJ2-6; tentatively, D is TRBD1 (8 bases). Between the trimmed V and J ends, which lost 3 bases and 0 bases, there was a span of 15 bases. The CDR3 extends over 18 amino acids. The germline V gene encodes CDR1 MNHEY and CDR2 SMNVEV (reference sequence). The CDR3 DNA follows: TGTGCCAGCAGTTTCAGGACAGGGACTAACTCTGGGGCCAACGTCCTGACTTTC. This encodes CASSFRTGTNSGANVLTF.

This sequence joins TRBV19 and TRBJ2-1; the match to TRBD2 covers 10 bases. CDR3 length: 18 amino acids. V was clipped by 5 bases and J by 4 bases; unmatched bases: 14. In germline, CDR1 is LNHDA, CDR2 SQIVND (reference sequence). DNA of the CDR3: TGTGCCAGTAGTCCCCGAGGTAGCGGGGGGACTTTATACAATGAGCAGTTCTTC. This sequence encodes CASSPRGSGGTLYNEQFF.

This clone was counted once. The chain uses TRBV28 and TRBJ2-3; D gene unclear. Trimming pared 3 bases from V and 1 base from J, leaving 11 bases between. Per germline, CDR1 MDHEN and CDR2 SYDVKM. The CDR3 has 15 amino acids. Here the CDR3 DNA reads TGTGCCAGCAGTTTGGCCACACTCGGCACAGATACGCAGTATTTT. This sequence encodes CASSLATLGTDTQYF.

This chain links TRBV5-1 with TRBJ1-4; no clear D gene. Germline CDR1 and CDR2: SGHRS and YFSETQ. The CDR3 has 14 residues. The V gene lost 4 bases and the J gene lost 8 bases, with 15 bases spanning the gap. The CDR3 DNA follows: TGCGCCAGCAGCCCCGGGAGGGTGGACGAAAAACTGTTTTTT. It codes for CASSPGRVDEKLFF.

V gene TRBV6-1 combines with J gene TRBJ1-6, with a possible D match to TRBD1 (5 bases). The V end was cut by 3 bases, the J end by 7 bases, with 22 bases between. The CDR3 runs 18 residues. The germline gives CDR1 MNHNS, CDR2 SASEGT. The CDR3 here is CASSETPGGSPVNSPLHF. CDR3 coding DNA: TGTGCCAGCAGTGAGACCCCGGGGGGGAGCCCCGTCAATTCACCCCTCCACTTT.

The chain links TRBV29-1 to TRBJ2-1; TRBD2 matches at 14 bases. The germline CDR1 and CDR2 sequences are SQVTM and ANQGSEA. V lost 8 bases, J lost 5 bases, and 17 bases stayed unmatched. The CDR3 has 18 residues. DNA for the CDR3: TGCAGCCCCACAGGCCCGACTAGCGGGGGGGCTGGGCACAATGAGCAGTTCTTC. The encoded protein is CSPTGPTSGGAGHNEQFF.

This sequence joins TRBV7-2 and TRBJ1-1, with D unclear. V was trimmed by 11 bases and J by 0 bases, leaving 13 bases between them. This CDR3 contains 13 residues. Germline V CDR1 and CDR2: SGHTA, FQGNSA. The CDR3 loop reads CAGARRVNTEAFF. The CDR3 DNA reads TGTGCCGGAGCGAGGAGGGTGAACACTGAAGCTTTCTTT.

The chain has TRBV6-1 and TRBJ1-5; a possible D gene is TRBD1 (5 bases). The CDR3 is 14 residues long. Germline loops: CDR1 MNHNS, CDR2 SASEGT. With 10 bases removed from V and 3 bases from J, the gap between germline ends came to 16 bases. In DNA, the CDR3 is TGTGCCATCGAGCCGGGGGGTAACAATCAGCCCCAGCATTTT. Protein: CAIEPGGNNQPQHF.

V is TRBV9 and J is TRBJ2-7; weak D call: TRBD2 (6 bases). Deletions cut 3 bases from V and 2 bases from J, with 12 bases between. The CDR3 has 14 amino acids. Germline values: CDR1 SGDLS, CDR2 YYNGEE. The CDR3 nucleotides are TGTGCCAGCAGCGAGGGACTTACCACCTACGAGCAGTACTTC. Encoded protein: CASSEGLTTYEQYF.

The gene calls are TRBV7-9 and TRBJ2-7; 8 nucleotides line up with TRBD2. The CDR3 runs 15 residues. The germline V gene encodes CDR1 SEHNR and CDR2 FQNEAQ (reference sequence). The V and J ends lost 1 base and 5 bases, in that order; junction bases with no gene match: 7. The CDR3 sequence: CASSLGSAGAHEQYF. CDR3 bases: TGTGCCAGCAGCTTAGGATCAGCGGGGGCCCACGAGCAGTACTTC.

This clone was seen just once. This chain uses TRBV7-9 with TRBJ2-1; 7 nucleotides match TRBD1. Germline V gene data show CDR1 as SEHNR and CDR2 as FQNEAQ (reference sequence). V dropped 5 bases and J dropped 4; count of bases not matched to a gene: 8. This CDR3 region has 15 residues. CDR3 nucleotide sequence: TGTGCCAGCAGCCCCCCGGGACAGATATACAATGAGCAGTTCTTC. Its protein is CASSPPGQIYNEQFF.

The rearrangement uses TRBV6-4 and TRBJ2-2; D not resolved. This CDR3 region has 14 residues. Trimming removed 2 bases at V and 4 bases at J, with 8 bases between. The germline CDR1 and CDR2 sequences are MRHNA and SNTAGT. CDR3 protein: CASSDQAFTGELFF. CDR3 DNA sequence: TGTGCCAGCAGTGACCAAGCGTTCACCGGGGAGCTGTTTTTT.

This chain uses TRBV5-4 with TRBJ2-5; tentative D call: TRBD1 (5 bases). Germline V gives CDR1 SGHNT, CDR2 YYREEE (reference sequence). The length of the CDR3 is 16 residues. With 2 bases removed from V and 5 bases from J, the gap between germline ends came to 19 bases. The CDR3 DNA follows: TGTGCCAGCAGCTTATCGGACATGGGATTGATCGAGACCCAGTACTTC. As protein: CASSLSDMGLIETQYF.

The rearrangement uses TRBV5-1 and TRBJ2-5; TRBD1 is a possible D gene (8 bases). This CDR3 is built from 15 residues. Trimming took 4 bases from V and 3 from J, leaving 16 bases between them. Germline V gives CDR1 SGHRS, CDR2 YFSETQ. CDR3 sequence: CASSGQGGGKETQYF. DNA of the CDR3: TGCGCCAGCAGCGGACAGGGAGGGGGAAAAGAGACCCAGTACTTC.

The gene calls are TRBV2 and TRBJ1-1; D gene ambiguous. Deletions cut 8 bases from V and 4 bases from J, with 14 bases between. This CDR3 comprises 13 residues. CDR1 SNHLY and CDR2 FYNNEI come from the germline V gene. The CDR3 DNA follows: TGTGCCAGCGGCTCACATGAAGTCACTGAAGCTTTCTTT. Its protein is CASGSHEVTEAFF.

The chain combines TRBV7-9 with TRBJ1-5, with a weak D call TRBD1 (6 bases). V lost 6 bases and J lost 2, with 17 bases in between. The CDR3 is 16 residues long. Germline CDR1 is SEHNR and CDR2 is FQNEAQ (reference sequence). The DNA of the CDR3 is TGTGCCAGCAGTCGTCCACAGGGAGGTGGCAATCAGCCCCAGCATTTT. Translated: CASSRPQGGGNQPQHF. Filled out from reference TRBV7-9 and TRBJ1-5, the complete variable domain reads DTGVSQNPRHKITKRGQNVTFRCDPISEHNRLYWYRQTLGQGPEFLTYFQNEAQLEKSRLLSDRFSAERPKGSFSTLEIQRTEQGDSAMYLCASSRPQGGGNQPQHFGDGTRLSIL.

This sequence joins TRBV6-5 and TRBJ1-6; D not certain. Germline CDR1 reads MNHEY; CDR2 reads SVGAGI. Between the trimmed V and J ends, which lost 0 bases and 10 bases, there was a span of 13 bases. This CDR3 spans 15 amino acids. The CDR3 DNA is TGTGCCAGCAGTTACTCGTACGGTGAGGGATCACCCCTCCACTTT. Residues: CASSYSYGEGSPLHF.

The chain couples TRBV15 to TRBJ2-3; 10 bases align to TRBD2. Germline V gene data show CDR1 as LNHNV and CDR2 as YYDKDF (reference sequence). The CDR3 is 16 residues long. V lost 5 bases and J lost 2; bases outside the gene matches: 7. CDR3 residues: CATSSWTSGNTDTQYF. In DNA form, the CDR3 reads TGTGCCACCAGCTCCTGGACTAGCGGAAACACAGATACGCAGTATTTT.

The chain has TRBV7-2 and TRBJ1-1; 10 nucleotides line up with TRBD1. The J segment lost 6 bases and the V segment lost 5 bases, leaving 6 bases of the junction unmatched. Germline V lookup: CDR1 SGHTA, CDR2 FQGNSA. The CDR3 totals 14 residues. The CDR3 DNA sequence: TGTGCCAGCAGCCCGGGACAGGGGTTCGCTGAAGCTTTCTTT. This codes for CASSPGQGFAEAFF.

This clone was picked up one time. The genes are TRBV12-5 and TRBJ1-2; tentative D call: TRBD1 (5 bases). The CDR3 runs 15 residues. Germline V CDR1 and CDR2: LGHNT, FRNRAP. Deletions cut 4 bases from V and 4 bases from J, with 16 bases between. The CDR3 here is CASGYGIRAAYGYTF. CDR3 sequence (DNA): TGTGCTAGTGGTTACGGGATCAGGGCTGCCTATGGCTACACCTTC. The full variable domain, in which reference TRBV12-5 and TRBJ1-2 provide the parts outside the CDR3, is DARVTQTPRHKVTEMGQEVTMRCQPILGHNTVFWYRQTMMQGLELLAYFRNRAPLDDSGMPKDRFSAEMPDATLATLKIQPSEPRDSAVYFCASGYGIRAAYGYTFGSGTRLTVV.

V gene TRBV5-6 combines with J gene TRBJ2-7, with D tentatively TRBD1 (6 bases). V dropped 0 bases and J dropped 7 bases, with 20 bases sitting between them. Germline CDR1 and CDR2: SGHDT and YYEEEE. The CDR3 spans 16 residues. CDR3 region: CASSLGARGFPGEQYF. In DNA, the CDR3 is TGTGCCAGCAGCTTGGGGGCCAGGGGCTTCCCGGGGGAGCAGTACTTC.

The chain uses TRBV5-8 and TRBJ2-4; the D gene is possibly TRBD1 (6 bases). The V end lost 5 bases, the J end lost 0 bases, and 21 bases lay between the germline ends. This CDR3 contains 18 residues. Germline V gene lookup returns CDR1 SGHTS and CDR2 YDEGEE. CDR3 in DNA: TGTGCCAGCAGTCACCTCACTGGACAGATGTTAGCCAAAAACATTCAGTACTTC. It yields the protein CASSHLTGQMLAKNIQYF.

The gene calls are TRBV28 and TRBJ2-7, with no clear D. V shed 5 bases and J shed 6 bases, with 11 bases lying between them. The CDR3 covers 12 residues. Germline CDR1 is MDHEN and CDR2 is SYDVKM. CDR3 protein: CASSRPPGEQYF. In DNA, the CDR3 is TGTGCCAGCAGTCGCCCCCCGGGCGAGCAGTACTTC.